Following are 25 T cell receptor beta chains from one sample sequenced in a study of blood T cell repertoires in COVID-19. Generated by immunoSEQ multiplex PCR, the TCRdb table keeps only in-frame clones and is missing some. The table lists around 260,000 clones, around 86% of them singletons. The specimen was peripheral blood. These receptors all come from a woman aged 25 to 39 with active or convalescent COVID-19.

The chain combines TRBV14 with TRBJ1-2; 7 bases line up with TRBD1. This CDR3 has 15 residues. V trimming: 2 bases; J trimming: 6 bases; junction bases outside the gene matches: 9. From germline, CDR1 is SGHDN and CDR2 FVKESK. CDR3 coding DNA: TGTGCCAGCAGCCAATTTAAGGGGGCTCGAGATGGCTACACCTTC. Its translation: CASSQFKGARDGYTF.

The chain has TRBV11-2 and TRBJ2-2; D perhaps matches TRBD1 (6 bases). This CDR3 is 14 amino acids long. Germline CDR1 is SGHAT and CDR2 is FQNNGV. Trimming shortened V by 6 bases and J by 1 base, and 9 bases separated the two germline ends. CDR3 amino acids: CASRWDKNTGELFF. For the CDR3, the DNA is TGTGCCAGCAGGTGGGACAAGAACACCGGGGAGCTGTTTTTT.

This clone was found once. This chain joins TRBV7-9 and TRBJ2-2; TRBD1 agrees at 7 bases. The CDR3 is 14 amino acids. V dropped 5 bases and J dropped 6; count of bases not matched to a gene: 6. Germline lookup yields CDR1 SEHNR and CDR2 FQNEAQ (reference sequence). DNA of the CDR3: TGTGCCAGCAGCCGGATTCAGGGGGCCGGGGAGCTGTTTTTT. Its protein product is CASSRIQGAGELFF.

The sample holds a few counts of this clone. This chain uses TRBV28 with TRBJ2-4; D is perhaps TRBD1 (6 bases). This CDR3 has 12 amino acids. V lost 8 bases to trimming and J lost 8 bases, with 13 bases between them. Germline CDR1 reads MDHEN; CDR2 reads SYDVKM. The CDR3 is CASGTGTHIQYF. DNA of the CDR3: TGTGCCAGCGGAACAGGGACCCACATTCAGTACTTC.

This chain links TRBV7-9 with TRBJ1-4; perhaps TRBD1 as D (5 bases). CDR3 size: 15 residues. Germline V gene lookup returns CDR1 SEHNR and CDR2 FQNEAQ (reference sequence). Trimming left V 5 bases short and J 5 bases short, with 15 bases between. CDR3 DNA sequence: TGTGCCAGCAGCCCGACGTTCGGACAAAATGAAAAACTGTTTTTT. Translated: CASSPTFGQNEKLFF.

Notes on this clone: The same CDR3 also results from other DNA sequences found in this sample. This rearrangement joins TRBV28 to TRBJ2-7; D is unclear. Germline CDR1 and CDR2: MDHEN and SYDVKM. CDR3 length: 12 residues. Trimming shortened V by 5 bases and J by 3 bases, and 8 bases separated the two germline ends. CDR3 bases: TGTGCCAGCAGTCCCCCTTTCTACGAGCAGTACTTC. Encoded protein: CASSPPFYEQYF. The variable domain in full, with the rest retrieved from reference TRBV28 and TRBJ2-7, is DVKVTQSSRYLVKRTGEKVFLECVQDMDHENMFWYRQDPGLGLRLIYFSYDVKMKEKGDIPEGYSVSREKKERFSLILESASTNQTSMYLCASSPPFYEQYFGPGTRLTVT.

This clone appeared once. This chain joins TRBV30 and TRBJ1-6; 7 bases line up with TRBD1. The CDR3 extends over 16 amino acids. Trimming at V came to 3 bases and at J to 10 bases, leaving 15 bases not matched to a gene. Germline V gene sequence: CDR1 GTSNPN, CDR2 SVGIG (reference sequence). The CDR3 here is CAWSPPMEGAKSPLHF. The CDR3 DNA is TGTGCCTGGAGCCCTCCCATGGAGGGGGCAAAATCACCCCTCCACTTT.

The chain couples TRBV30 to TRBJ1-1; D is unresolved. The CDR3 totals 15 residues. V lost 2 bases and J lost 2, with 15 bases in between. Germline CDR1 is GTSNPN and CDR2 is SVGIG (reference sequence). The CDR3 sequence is CAWSLWAGLNTEAFF. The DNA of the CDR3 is TGTGCCTGGAGTCTTTGGGCAGGACTAAACACTGAAGCTTTCTTT.

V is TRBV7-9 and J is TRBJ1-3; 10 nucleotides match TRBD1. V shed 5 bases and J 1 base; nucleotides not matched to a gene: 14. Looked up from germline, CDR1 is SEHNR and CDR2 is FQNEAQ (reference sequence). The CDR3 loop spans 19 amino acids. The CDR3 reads CASSLTGTGVWGSGNTIYF. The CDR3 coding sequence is TGTGCCAGCAGCCTAACCGGGACAGGGGTATGGGGATCTGGAAACACCATATATTTT.

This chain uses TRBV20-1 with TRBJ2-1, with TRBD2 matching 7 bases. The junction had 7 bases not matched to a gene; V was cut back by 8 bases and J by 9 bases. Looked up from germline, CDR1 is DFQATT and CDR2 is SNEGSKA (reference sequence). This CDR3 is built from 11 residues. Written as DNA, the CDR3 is TGCAGTTCCCCTCGGGGGGTTGAGCAGTTCTTC. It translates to CSSPRGVEQFF.

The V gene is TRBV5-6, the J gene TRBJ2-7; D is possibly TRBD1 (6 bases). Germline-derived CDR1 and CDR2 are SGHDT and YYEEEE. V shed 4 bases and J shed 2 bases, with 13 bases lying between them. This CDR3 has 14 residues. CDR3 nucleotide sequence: TGTGCCAGCAGCCCAGGGACACCGGCCTACGAGCAGTACTTC. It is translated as CASSPGTPAYEQYF.

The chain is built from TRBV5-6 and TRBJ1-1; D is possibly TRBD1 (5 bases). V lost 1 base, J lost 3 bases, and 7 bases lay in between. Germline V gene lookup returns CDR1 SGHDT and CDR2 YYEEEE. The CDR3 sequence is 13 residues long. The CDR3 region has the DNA TGTGCCAGCAGCTTGAGGGGTTACACTGAAGCTTTCTTT. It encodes CASSLRGYTEAFF.

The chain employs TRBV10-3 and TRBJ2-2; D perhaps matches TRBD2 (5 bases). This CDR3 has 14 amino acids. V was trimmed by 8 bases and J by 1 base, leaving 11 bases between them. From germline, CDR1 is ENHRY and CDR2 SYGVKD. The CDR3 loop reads CAIRSGGNTGELFF. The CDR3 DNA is TGTGCCATCCGGTCAGGAGGGAACACCGGGGAGCTGTTTTTT.

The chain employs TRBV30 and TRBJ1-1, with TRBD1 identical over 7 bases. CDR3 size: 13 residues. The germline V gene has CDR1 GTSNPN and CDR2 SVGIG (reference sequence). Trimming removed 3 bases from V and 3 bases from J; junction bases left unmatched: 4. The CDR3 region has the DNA TGTGCCTGGAGGGACAGGATGGACACTGAAGCTTTCTTT. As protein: CAWRDRMDTEAFF.

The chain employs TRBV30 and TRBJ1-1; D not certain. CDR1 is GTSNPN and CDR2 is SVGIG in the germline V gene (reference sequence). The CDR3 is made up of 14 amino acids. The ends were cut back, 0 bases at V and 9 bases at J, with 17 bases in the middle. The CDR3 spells CAWSVIAVGVKAFF. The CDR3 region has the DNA TGTGCCTGGAGTGTAATAGCGGTTGGAGTGAAAGCTTTCTTT.

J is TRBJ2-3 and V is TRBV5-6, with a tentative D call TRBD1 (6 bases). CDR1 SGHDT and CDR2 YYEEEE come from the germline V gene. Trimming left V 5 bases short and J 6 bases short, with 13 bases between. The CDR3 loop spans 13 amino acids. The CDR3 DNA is TGTGCCAGCAGGCCACAGGGAGACGATACGCAGTATTTT. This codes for CASRPQGDDTQYF.

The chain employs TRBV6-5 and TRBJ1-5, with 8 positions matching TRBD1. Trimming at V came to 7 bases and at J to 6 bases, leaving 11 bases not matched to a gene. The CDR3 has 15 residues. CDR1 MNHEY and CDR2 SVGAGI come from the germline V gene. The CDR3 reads CASIRQGAFGQPQHF. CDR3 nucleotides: TGTGCCAGCATCCGGCAGGGGGCCTTTGGTCAGCCCCAGCATTTT.

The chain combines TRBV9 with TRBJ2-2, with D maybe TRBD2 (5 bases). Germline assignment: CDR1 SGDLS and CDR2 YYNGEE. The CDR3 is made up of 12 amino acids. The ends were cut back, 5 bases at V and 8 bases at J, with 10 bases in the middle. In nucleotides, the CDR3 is TGTGCCAGCAGGACCGAGGGTGGGGAGCTGTTTTTT. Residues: CASRTEGGELFF.

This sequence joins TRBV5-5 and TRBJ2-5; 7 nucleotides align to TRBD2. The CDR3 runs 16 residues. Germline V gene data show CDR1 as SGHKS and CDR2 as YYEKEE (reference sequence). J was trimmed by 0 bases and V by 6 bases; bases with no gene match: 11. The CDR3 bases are TGTGCCAGCACCCACCGGGCGGGGGTCTACCAAGAGACCCAGTACTTC. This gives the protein CASTHRAGVYQETQYF. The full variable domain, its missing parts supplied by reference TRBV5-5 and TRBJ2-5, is DAGVTQSPTHLIKTRGQQVTLRCSPISGHKSVSWYQQVLGQGPQFIFQYYEKEERGRGNFPDRFSARQFPNYSSELNVNALLLGDSALYLCASTHRAGVYQETQYFGPGTRLLVL.

Here the CDR3 DNA reads TGTGCCAGCAGCTCCGGAGTCGGCCCGGGTACAGATACGCAGTATTTT. It yields the protein CASSSGVGPGTDTQYF. The chain combines TRBV7-3 with TRBJ2-3; D uncertain. There are 16 residues in the CDR3. The V gene lost 4 bases and the J gene lost 3 bases, with 17 bases spanning the gap. Germline values: CDR1 SGHTA, CDR2 FQGTGA.

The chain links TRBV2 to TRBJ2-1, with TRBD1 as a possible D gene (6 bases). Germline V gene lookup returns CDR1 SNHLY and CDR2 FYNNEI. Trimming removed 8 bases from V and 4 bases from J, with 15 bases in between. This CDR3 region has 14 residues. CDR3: CASRQQGSYNEQFF. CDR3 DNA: TGTGCCAGCCGCCAACAGGGATCTTACAATGAGCAGTTCTTC.

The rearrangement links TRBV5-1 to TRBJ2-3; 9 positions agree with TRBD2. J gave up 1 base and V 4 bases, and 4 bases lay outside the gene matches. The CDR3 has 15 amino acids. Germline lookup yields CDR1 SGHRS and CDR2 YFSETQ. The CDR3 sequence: CASSNVAGGTDTQYF. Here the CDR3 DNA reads TGCGCCAGCAGCAACGTAGCGGGGGGCACAGATACGCAGTATTTT.

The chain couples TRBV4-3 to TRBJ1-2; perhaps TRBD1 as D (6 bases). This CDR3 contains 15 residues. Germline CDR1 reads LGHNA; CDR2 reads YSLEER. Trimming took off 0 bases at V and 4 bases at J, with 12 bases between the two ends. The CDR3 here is CASSQDKTGPYGYTF. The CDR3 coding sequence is TGCGCCAGCAGCCAAGATAAGACAGGCCCCTATGGCTACACCTTC.

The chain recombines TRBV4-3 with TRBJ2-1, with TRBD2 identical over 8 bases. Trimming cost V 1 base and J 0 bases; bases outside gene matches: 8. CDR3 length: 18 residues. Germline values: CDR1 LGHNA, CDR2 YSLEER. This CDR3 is CASSQVRGAGSSYNEQFF. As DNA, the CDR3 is TGCGCCAGCAGCCAAGTGCGGGGGGCGGGGAGCTCCTACAATGAGCAGTTCTTC.

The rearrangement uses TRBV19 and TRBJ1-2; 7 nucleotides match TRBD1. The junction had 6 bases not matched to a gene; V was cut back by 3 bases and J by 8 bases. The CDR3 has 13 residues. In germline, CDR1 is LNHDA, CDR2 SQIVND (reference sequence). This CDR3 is CASSIGQAGGYTF. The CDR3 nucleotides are TGTGCCAGTAGTATTGGACAGGCGGGGGGCTACACCTTC. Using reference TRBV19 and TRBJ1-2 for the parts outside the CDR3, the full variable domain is DGGITQSPKYLFRKEGQNVTLSCEQNLNHDAMYWYRQDPGQGLRLIYYSQIVNDFQKGDIAEGYSVSREKKESFPLTVTSAQKNPTAFYLCASSIGQAGGYTFGSGTRLTVV.